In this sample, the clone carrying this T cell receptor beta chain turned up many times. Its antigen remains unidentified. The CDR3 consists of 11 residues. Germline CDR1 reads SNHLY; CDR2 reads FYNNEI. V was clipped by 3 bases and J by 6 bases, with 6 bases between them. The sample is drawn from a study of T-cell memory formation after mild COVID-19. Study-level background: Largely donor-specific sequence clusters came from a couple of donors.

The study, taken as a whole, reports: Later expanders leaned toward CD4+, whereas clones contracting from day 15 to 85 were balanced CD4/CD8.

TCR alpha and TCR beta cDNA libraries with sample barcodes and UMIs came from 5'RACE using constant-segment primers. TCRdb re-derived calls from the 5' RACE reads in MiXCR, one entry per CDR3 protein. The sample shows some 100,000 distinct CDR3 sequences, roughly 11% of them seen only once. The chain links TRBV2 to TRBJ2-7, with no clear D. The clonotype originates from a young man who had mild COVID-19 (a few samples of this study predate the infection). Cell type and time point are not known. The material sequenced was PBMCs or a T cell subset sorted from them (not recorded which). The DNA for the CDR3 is TGTGCCAGCAGTGAGGCCAGCGAGCAGTACTTC. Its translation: CASSEASEQYF.